This entry describes one T cell receptor (beta chain). The data derive from a study of neurological immune-mediated disorders. V lost 7 bases, J lost 7 bases, and 5 bases stayed unmatched. Germline assignment: CDR1 MNHEY and CDR2 SVGEGT. The CDR3 is made up of 14 amino acids. TCRdb redid the calling of the 5' RACE reads with MiXCR, one entry per CDR3 protein. The data show 20,000 to 30,000 distinct CDR3 sequences, with about 12% seen just once and around 13% held by the top ten. The study built unsorted libraries from 2 million PBMCs kept at -80 C. This rearrangement joins TRBV6-2 or TRBV6-3 to TRBJ2-7, with 15 bases lining up with TRBD2. Source material: PBMCs. This receptor was taken from an older woman with HTLV-1-associated myelopathy (HAM/TSP). CDR3 in amino acids: CASTEGLAGGEQYF. In DNA, the CDR3 is TGTGCCAGCACAGAAGGACTAGCGGGAGGGGAGCAGTACTTC.